This is a list of T cell receptor beta chains from one sample in a study of T-cell reconstitution after alpha-beta-depleted transplantation in children. TCRdb reprocessed the PCR reads with MiXCR, giving one entry per CDR3 protein. The sample has a few hundred thousand distinct CDR3 sequences, about 8.8% seen once; the top ten hold over 4.5%. The sequencing used PBMCs from the stem cell graft donor, collected from the stem cell graft. These receptors were collected from a human donor who donated a stem cell graft to a child with SCID. Both conserved end residues are part of each CDR3. The D gene is left open where the match is weak. Not all rows give a size; the values are once, few, many and, for expanded clones, a class.

d_call | j_call | v_call | clone_size | cdr3_aa | cdr3_nt
TRBD1 | TRBJ1-6 | TRBV7-2 | many | CASSPRDSYNSPLHF | TGTGCCAGCAGCCCCCGGGACAGCTATAATTCACCCCTCCACTTT
TRBD1 | TRBJ1-6 | TRBV7-6 | many | CASSLAQGTGAPLHF | TGTGCCAGCAGCTTAGCGCAAGGGACAGGGGCACCCCTCCACTTT
. | TRBJ1-5 | TRBV7-2 | few | CASSLAPGTGQPQHF | TGTGCCAGCAGCTTAGCGCCAGGAACGGGTCAGCCCCAGCATTTT
. | TRBJ2-7 | TRBV5-1 | many | CASSLLGDAYEQYF | TGCGCCAGCAGCTTGTTAGGGGATGCCTACGAGCAGTACTTC
TRBD2 | TRBJ2-7 | TRBV4-1 | many | CASSLSGGGVGEQYF | TGCGCCAGCAGCCTAAGCGGGGGGGGTGTTGGCGAGCAGTACTTC
TRBD2 | TRBJ2-1 | TRBV7-2 | many | CASSFQRGAFYNEQFF | TGTGCCAGCAGCTTCCAGCGGGGGGCATTCTACAATGAGCAGTTCTTC
. | TRBJ1-1 | TRBV5-1 | many | CASSFTGPTEAFF | TGCGCCAGCAGCTTTACGGGCCCCACTGAAGCTTTCTTT
. | TRBJ1-6 | TRBV20-1 | many | CSARDWAEGYSPLHF | TGCAGTGCCCGAGACTGGGCCGAGGGATATTCACCCCTCCACTTT
. | TRBJ2-1 | TRBV7-8 | few | CASSLAGTWGDEQFF | TGTGCCAGCAGCTTAGCCGGGACCTGGGGGGATGAGCAGTTCTTC
TRBD1 | TRBJ1-4 | TRBV2 | many | CASSLNRGHDNEKLFF | TGTGCCAGCAGCCTGAACAGGGGGCATGATAATGAAAAACTGTTTTTT
. | TRBJ1-2 | TRBV7-2 | many | CASSLAQGVLRRIHTF | TGTGCCAGCAGCTTAGCCCAAGGGGTCCTACGACGAATCCACACCTTC
. | TRBJ1-5 | TRBV5-1 | many | CASSLGTTPSEPQHF | TGCGCCAGCAGCTTGGGGACAACCCCGTCGGAGCCCCAGCATTTT
. | TRBJ2-7 | TRBV20-1 | many | CSAGAGTYSYEQYF | TGCAGTGCTGGGGCAGGGACTTATTCCTACGAGCAGTACTTC
. | TRBJ2-1 | TRBV6-5 | many | CASSSPDGDNEQFF | TGTGCCAGCAGTTCCCCGGACGGCGACAATGAGCAGTTCTTC
TRBD1 | TRBJ1-2 | TRBV28 | many | CASGGGQGLNYGYTF | TGTGCCAGCGGTGGGGGACAGGGGCTTAACTATGGCTACACCTTC
. | TRBJ1-1 | TRBV20-1 | many | CSARLARTYTEAFF | TGCAGTGCTAGATTAGCTAGGACCTACACTGAAGCTTTCTTT
TRBD2 | TRBJ2-1 | TRBV7-6 | . | CASSNPGGGGPYNEQFF | TGTGCCAGCAGCAACCCTGGGGGGGGAGGCCCCTACAATGAGCAGTTCTTC
. | TRBJ1-1 | TRBV10-3 | many | CAISEGQNTEAFF | TGTGCCATCAGTGAGGGGCAGAACACTGAAGCTTTCTTT
. | TRBJ2-1 | TRBV7-2 | many | CASSLSYNEQFF | TGTGCCAGCAGCTTATCTTACAATGAGCAGTTCTTC
. | TRBJ2-3 | TRBV10-3 | many | CAISQGTGTDTQYF | TGTGCCATCAGTCAGGGGACGGGCACAGATACGCAGTATTTT
. | TRBJ1-3 | TRBV5-1 | many | CASSLGAGNTIYF | TGCGCCAGCAGCTTGGGGGCTGGAAACACCATATATTTT
. | TRBJ2-3 | TRBV7-9 | . | CAMGPRDITDTQYF | TGTGCCATGGGCCCCCGGGACATCACAGATACGCAGTATTTT
. | TRBJ2-1 | TRBV7-2 | many | CASSLGRNNEQFF | TGTGCCAGCAGCTTAGGCAGAAACAATGAGCAGTTCTTC
. | TRBJ1-6 | TRBV5-1 | many | CASSLGAVHNSPLHF | TGCGCCAGCAGCTTGGGTGCAGTTCATAATTCACCCCTCCACTTT
. | TRBJ1-2 | TRBV7-2 | many | CASSLGASGYGYTF | TGTGCCAGCAGCTTAGGAGCGTCAGGATATGGCTACACCTTC
. | TRBJ2-4 | TRBV20-1 | many | CSARAERGNIQYF | TGCAGTGCTAGAGCGGAGAGGGGGAACATTCAGTACTTC
. | TRBJ1-2 | TRBV20-1 | many | CSASNLGYGYTF | TGCAGTGCTAGCAATTTGGGGTATGGCTACACCTTC
TRBD1 | TRBJ1-2 | TRBV5-1 | many | CASSPGQGDGYTF | TGCGCCAGCAGCCCGGGACAGGGGGATGGCTACACCTTC
. | TRBJ1-2 | TRBV10-3 | many | CAISASRGYGYTF | TGTGCCATCAGTGCCTCGAGGGGGTATGGCTACACCTTC
. | TRBJ1-1 | TRBV19 | many | CASSGGPDRMNTEAFF | TGTGCCAGTAGTGGGGGACCCGACAGAATGAACACTGAAGCTTTCTTT
. | TRBJ1-5 | TRBV20-1 | many | CSAYDRYSNQPQHF | TGCAGTGCTTACGACAGGTACAGCAATCAGCCCCAGCATTTT
. | TRBJ1-3 | TRBV3-1 | many | CASSQENLQSGNTIYF | TGTGCCAGCAGCCAAGAAAATCTGCAGTCTGGAAACACCATATATTTT
TRBD1 | TRBJ1-2 | TRBV2 | many | CASSPFGGTGGGYTF | TGTGCCAGCAGTCCCTTCGGGGGGACAGGGGGCGGCTACACCTTC
. | TRBJ1-2 | TRBV28 | . | CASSLGRTGAYGYTF | TGTGCCAGCAGTTTAGGGCGGACCGGGGCCTATGGCTACACCTTC
. | TRBJ2-2 | TRBV29-1 | many | CSVESKHLTGELFF | TGCAGCGTTGAATCCAAACACCTAACCGGGGAGCTGTTTTTT
. | TRBJ2-2 | TRBV15 | many | CATSRVGHQNTGELFF | TGTGCCACCAGCAGAGTAGGACACCAGAACACCGGGGAGCTGTTTTTT
. | TRBJ2-1 | TRBV11-3 | many | CASSPGPLHNEQFF | TGTGCCAGCAGCCCCGGGCCCCTACACAATGAGCAGTTCTTC
. | TRBJ2-5 | TRBV5-1 | many | CASSLDGEETQYF | TGCGCCAGCAGCTTGGATGGCGAAGAGACCCAGTACTTC
. | TRBJ2-2 | TRBV4-2 | many | CASSQAPYTGELFF | TGTGCCAGCAGCCAAGCCCCTTACACCGGGGAGCTGTTTTTT
. | TRBJ2-3 | TRBV15 | many | CATSRDIRRGGTDTQYF | TGTGCCACCAGCAGAGATATCCGGCGGGGCGGCACAGATACGCAGTATTTT
. | TRBJ1-1 | TRBV5-1 | many | CASSYDRLNTEAFF | TGCGCCAGCAGCTACGACAGACTGAACACTGAAGCTTTCTTT